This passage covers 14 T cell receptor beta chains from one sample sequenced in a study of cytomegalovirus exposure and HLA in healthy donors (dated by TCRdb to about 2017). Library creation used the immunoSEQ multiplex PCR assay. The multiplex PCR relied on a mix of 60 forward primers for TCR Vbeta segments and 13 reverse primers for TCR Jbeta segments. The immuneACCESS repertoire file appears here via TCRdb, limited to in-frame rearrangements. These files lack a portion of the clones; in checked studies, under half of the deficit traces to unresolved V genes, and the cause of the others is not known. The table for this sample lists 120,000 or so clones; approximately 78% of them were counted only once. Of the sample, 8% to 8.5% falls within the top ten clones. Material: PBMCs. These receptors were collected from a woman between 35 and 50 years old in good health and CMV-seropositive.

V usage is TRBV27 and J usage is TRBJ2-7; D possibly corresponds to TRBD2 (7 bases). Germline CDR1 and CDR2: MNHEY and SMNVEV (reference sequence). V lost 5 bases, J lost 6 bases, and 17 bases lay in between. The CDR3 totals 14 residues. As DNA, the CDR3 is TGTGCCAGCAGTGGCGGGGGCCTCCCCACCGAGCAGTACTTC. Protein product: CASSGGGLPTEQYF.

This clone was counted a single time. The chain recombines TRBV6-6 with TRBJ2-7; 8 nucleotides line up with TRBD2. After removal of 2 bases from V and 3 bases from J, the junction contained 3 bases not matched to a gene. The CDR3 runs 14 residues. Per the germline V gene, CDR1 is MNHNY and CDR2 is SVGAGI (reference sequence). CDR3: CASSYRGGDYEQYF. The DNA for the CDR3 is TGTGCCAGCAGTTACCGGGGGGGGGACTACGAGCAGTACTTC.

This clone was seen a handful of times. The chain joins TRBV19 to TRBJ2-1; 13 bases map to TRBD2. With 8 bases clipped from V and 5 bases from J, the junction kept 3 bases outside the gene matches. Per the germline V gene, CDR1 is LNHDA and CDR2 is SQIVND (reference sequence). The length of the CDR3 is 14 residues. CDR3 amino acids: CASALAGGHNEQFF. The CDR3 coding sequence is TGTGCCAGTGCACTAGCGGGGGGGCACAATGAGCAGTTCTTC.

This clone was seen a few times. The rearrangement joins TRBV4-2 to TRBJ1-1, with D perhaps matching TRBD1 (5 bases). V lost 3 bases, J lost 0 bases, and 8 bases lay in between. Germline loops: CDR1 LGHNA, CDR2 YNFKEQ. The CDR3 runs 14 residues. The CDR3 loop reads CASSQSTVNTEAFF. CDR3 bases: TGTGCCAGCAGCCAGTCGACAGTGAACACTGAAGCTTTCTTT.

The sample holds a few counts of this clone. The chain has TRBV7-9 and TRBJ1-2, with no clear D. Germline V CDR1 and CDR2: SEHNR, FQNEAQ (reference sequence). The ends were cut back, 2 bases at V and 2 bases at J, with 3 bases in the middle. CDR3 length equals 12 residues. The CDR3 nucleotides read TGTGCCAGCAGCTTATCGAACTATGGCTACACCTTC. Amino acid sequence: CASSLSNYGYTF.

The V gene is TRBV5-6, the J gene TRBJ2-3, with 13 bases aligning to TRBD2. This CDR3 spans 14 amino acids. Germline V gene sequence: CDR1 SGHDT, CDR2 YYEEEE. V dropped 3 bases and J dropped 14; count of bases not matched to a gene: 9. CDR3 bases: TGTGCCAGCAGCTCCCCCGGGACTAGCGGGGTTATGTATTTT. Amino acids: CASSSPGTSGVMYF.

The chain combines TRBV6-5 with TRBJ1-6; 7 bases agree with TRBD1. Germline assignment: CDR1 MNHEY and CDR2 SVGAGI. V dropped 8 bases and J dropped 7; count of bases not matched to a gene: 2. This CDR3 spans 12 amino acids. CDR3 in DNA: TGTGCCAGCGGGACAGCAAATTCACCCCTCCACTTT. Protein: CASGTANSPLHF.

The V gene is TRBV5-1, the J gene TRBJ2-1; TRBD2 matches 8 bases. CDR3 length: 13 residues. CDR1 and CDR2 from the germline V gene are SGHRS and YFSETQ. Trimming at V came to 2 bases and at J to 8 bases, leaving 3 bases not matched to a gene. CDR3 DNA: TGCGCCAGCAGCTTTAGCGGGGTGGATGAGCAGTTCTTC. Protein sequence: CASSFSGVDEQFF.

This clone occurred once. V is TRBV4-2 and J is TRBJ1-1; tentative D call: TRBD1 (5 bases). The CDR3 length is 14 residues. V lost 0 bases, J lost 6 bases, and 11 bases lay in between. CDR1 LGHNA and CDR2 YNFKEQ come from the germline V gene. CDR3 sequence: CASSQEQGGAEAFF. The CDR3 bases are TGTGCCAGCAGCCAAGAGCAGGGAGGGGCTGAAGCTTTCTTT.

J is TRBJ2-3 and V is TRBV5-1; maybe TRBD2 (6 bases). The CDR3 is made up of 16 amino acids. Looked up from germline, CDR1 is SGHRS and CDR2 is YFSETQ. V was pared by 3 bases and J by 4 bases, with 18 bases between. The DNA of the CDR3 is TGCGCCAGCAGCTCGGAGCTTGTACGGAGGGCAGATACGCAGTATTTT. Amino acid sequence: CASSSELVRRADTQYF.

The chain's CDR3 is CASSPLLQAGIAYNEQFF. The CDR3 nucleotides are TGTGCCAGCAGCCCTCTACTTCAAGCGGGAATCGCCTACAATGAGCAGTTCTTC. The V and J genes are TRBV28 and TRBJ2-1; 7 bases are a match to TRBD2. Germline V gives CDR1 MDHEN, CDR2 SYDVKM. This CDR3 spans 18 amino acids. The V and J ends lost 6 bases and 2 bases, in that order; junction bases with no gene match: 16.

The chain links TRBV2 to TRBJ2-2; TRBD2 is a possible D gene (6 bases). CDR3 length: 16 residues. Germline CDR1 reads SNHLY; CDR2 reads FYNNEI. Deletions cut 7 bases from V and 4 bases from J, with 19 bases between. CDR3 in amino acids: CASKQEEGFFTGELFF. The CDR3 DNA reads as TGTGCCAGCAAGCAGGAGGAGGGGTTCTTCACCGGGGAGCTGTTTTTT.

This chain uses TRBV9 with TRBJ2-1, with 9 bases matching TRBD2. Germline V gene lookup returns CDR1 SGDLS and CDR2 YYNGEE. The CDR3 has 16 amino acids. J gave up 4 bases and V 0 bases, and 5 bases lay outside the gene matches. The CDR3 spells CASSVGAGGLYNEQFF. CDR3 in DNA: TGTGCCAGCAGCGTAGGAGCGGGGGGTCTATACAATGAGCAGTTCTTC.

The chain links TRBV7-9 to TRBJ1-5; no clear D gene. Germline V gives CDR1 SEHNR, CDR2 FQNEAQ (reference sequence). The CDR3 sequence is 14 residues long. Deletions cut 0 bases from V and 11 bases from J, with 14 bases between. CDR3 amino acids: CASSLAGRMGAQHF. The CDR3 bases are TGTGCCAGCAGCTTAGCGGGCAGAATGGGAGCCCAGCATTTT.